The 10 T cell receptor beta chains reported below all come from one sample, sequenced in a study of Ad26.COV2.S vaccination and SARS-CoV-2 variants. The treatment: around 19 received Ad26.COV2.S at low or high dose, single or two shots; a few received placebo; per-sample allocation not given. The samples date from day 63 after the first vaccine or placebo injection. Profiling relied on immunoSEQ multiplex PCR, and the TCRdb table lists in-frame clones only, not all of them. The sample holds approximately 340,000 clones, around 84% seen once. The material sequenced was peripheral blood, taken in a trial of Ad26.COV2.S vaccine versus placebo. These receptor sequences come from a person aged 18-60 years who received the Ad26.COV2.S COVID-19 vaccine or a placebo.

J is TRBJ1-2 and V is TRBV7-2; D is uncertain. The germline CDR1 and CDR2 sequences are SGHTA and FQGNSA. The CDR3 is made up of 13 amino acids. Trimming took off 2 bases at V and 1 base at J, with 5 bases between the two ends. CDR3 sequence: CASSLNFNYGYTF. The DNA for the CDR3 is TGTGCCAGCAGCTTAAACTTTAACTATGGCTACACCTTC.

The chain recombines TRBV3-1 (or the pseudogene TRBV3-2) with TRBJ2-1, with no clear D. Between the trimmed V and J ends, which lost 0 bases and 4 bases, there was a span of 13 bases. Germline V CDR1 and CDR2: LGHDT, YNNKEL (reference sequence). This CDR3 comprises 16 residues. The CDR3 reads CASSQDLVQCYNEQFF. CDR3 sequence (DNA): TGTGCCAGCAGCCAAGATCTCGTACAGTGTTACAATGAGCAGTTCTTC.

V is TRBV6-2 or TRBV6-3 and J is TRBJ1-1, with D perhaps matching TRBD1 (5 bases). V lost 0 bases, J lost 4 bases, and 18 bases lay in between. CDR3 length: 17 amino acids. Germline CDR1 and CDR2: MNHEY and SVGEGT. In nucleotides, the CDR3 is TGTGCCAGCAGTTACTCTCTTCGCGGCCTTAGGGGCACTGAAGCTTTCTTT. Residues: CASSYSLRGLRGTEAFF.

The rearrangement links TRBV11-3 to TRBJ2-7; D is perhaps TRBD1 (5 bases). Deletions cut 1 base from V and 2 bases from J, with 9 bases between. This CDR3 comprises 14 residues. Per germline, CDR1 SGHNT and CDR2 YENEEA. CDR3 protein: CASSLGGSTYEQYF. The CDR3 coding sequence is TGTGCCAGCAGCTTAGGGGGCAGCACCTACGAGCAGTACTTC.

The rearrangement links TRBV6-2 or TRBV6-3 to TRBJ1-5; 8 bases are a match to TRBD1. The CDR3 length is 19 residues. CDR1 and CDR2 from the germline V gene are MNHEY and SVGEGT. Unmatched junction bases numbered 11, after V lost 0 bases and J lost 1 base. The CDR3 reads CASSYSPDREVRSNQPQHF. For the CDR3, the DNA is TGTGCCAGCAGTTACTCGCCGGACAGGGAAGTTAGGAGCAATCAGCCCCAGCATTTT.

This chain links TRBV5-1 with TRBJ1-2, with 9 bases identical to TRBD1. J was trimmed by 6 bases and V by 4 bases; bases with no gene match: 4. The CDR3 is made up of 13 amino acids. Germline V gives CDR1 SGHRS, CDR2 YFSETQ. The CDR3 spells CASSLGTGNGYTF. The CDR3 DNA sequence: TGCGCCAGCAGCCTCGGGACAGGGAATGGCTACACCTTC.

The chain links TRBV6-2 or TRBV6-3 to TRBJ2-1; D tentatively reads TRBD1 or TRBD2 (5 bases each). Trimming cost V 0 bases and J 3 bases, with 12 bases left between them. There are 16 residues in the CDR3. Germline V gene sequence: CDR1 MNHEY, CDR2 SVGEGT. The CDR3 DNA follows: TGTGCCAGCAGTTACTCGATTGGGACCAACTACAATGAGCAGTTCTTC. It yields the protein CASSYSIGTNYNEQFF.

This clone was counted a single time. The chain recombines TRBV6-2 or TRBV6-3 with TRBJ2-7, with unresolved D. The CDR3 has 14 residues. Per germline, CDR1 MNHEY and CDR2 SVGEGT. The V end was cut by 6 bases, the J end by 4 bases, with 16 bases between. The CDR3 spells CASSSLSRPYEQYF. Here the CDR3 DNA reads TGTGCCAGCAGCAGCCTTTCTCGTCCGTACGAGCAGTACTTC.

The V call is TRBV30, the J call TRBJ1-5; D ambiguous. Germline loops: CDR1 GTSNPN, CDR2 SVGIG (reference sequence). CDR3 length: 14 residues. Trimming removed 6 bases at V and 5 bases at J, with 17 bases between. The CDR3 region is CACQVSSGYQPQHF. The DNA of the CDR3 is TGTGCCTGCCAGGTGAGCAGTGGATATCAGCCCCAGCATTTT.

The chain carries TRBV28 and TRBJ2-7, with a tentative D call TRBD2 (6 bases). From germline, CDR1 is MDHEN and CDR2 SYDVKM. This CDR3 contains 16 residues. V dropped 1 base and J dropped 9 bases, with 22 bases sitting between them. The CDR3 reads CASSLYVVDSRRAQYF. In DNA form, the CDR3 reads TGTGCCAGCAGTTTATATGTTGTCGACAGCCGGAGGGCGCAGTACTTC. The full variable domain, rest sourced from reference TRBV28 and TRBJ2-7, is DVKVTQSSRYLVKRTGEKVFLECVQDMDHENMFWYRQDPGLGLRLIYFSYDVKMKEKGDIPEGYSVSREKKERFSLILESASTNQTSMYLCASSLYVVDSRRAQYFGPGTRLTVT.